This T cell receptor (beta chain) was sequenced for a study of blood T cells in healthy people across ages. Whole-study findings and limits: Not knowing donor CMV status may have confounded expanded clonotype changes.

Remarks on this clonotype: The antigen is not known.

The CDR3 loop spans 15 amino acids. CDR1 is MDHEN, CDR2 SYDVKM, per germline. Between the trimmed V and J ends, which lost 4 bases and 6 bases, there was a span of 16 bases. Combining a sample-barcoded 5' primer with a J-beta primer mix, a second PCR ran for roughly 7 to 12 cycles. MiXCR, applied by TCRdb to the 5' RACE reads, yields one record per CDR3 protein. Among approximately 1,100,000 distinct CDR3 sequences listed, 45% were seen once. The sequence was obtained from a woman in her fifties or sixties in good health. Sequenced material: blood. This chain connects TRBV28 to TRBJ2-1; weak D call: TRBD2 (6 bases). The CDR3 DNA reads as TGTGCCAGCAGTTCACTTCGCGGGATCCTCAATGAGCAGTTCTTC. It is translated as CASSSLRGILNEQFF.